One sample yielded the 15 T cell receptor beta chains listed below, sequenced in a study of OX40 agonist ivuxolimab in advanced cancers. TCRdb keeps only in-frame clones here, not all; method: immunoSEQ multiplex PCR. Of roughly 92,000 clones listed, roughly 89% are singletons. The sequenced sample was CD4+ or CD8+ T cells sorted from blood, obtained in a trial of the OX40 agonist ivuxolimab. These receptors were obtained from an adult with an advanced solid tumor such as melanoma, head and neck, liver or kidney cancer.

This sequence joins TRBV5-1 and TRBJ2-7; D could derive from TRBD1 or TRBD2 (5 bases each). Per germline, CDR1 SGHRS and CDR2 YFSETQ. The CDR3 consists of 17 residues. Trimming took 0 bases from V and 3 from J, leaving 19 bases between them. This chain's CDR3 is CASSLVSTPQRGYEQYF. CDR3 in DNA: TGCGCCAGCAGCTTGGTATCCACACCGCAGAGGGGCTACGAGCAGTACTTC.

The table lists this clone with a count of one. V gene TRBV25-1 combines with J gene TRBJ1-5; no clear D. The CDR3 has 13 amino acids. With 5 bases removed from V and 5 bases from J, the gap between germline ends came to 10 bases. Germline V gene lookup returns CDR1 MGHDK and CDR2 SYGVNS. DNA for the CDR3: TGTGCCAGCAGTTGGGGAGGAGATCAGCCCCAGCATTTT. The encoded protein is CASSWGGDQPQHF.

The CDR3 loop reads CASSTKGEKLFF. The CDR3 DNA follows: TGTGCCAGCAGCACTAAGGGGGAAAAACTGTTTTTT. V is TRBV13 and J is TRBJ1-4; a weak D match, TRBD1 (5 bases). The CDR3 extends over 12 amino acids. Germline CDR1 PRHDT, CDR2 FYEKMQ (reference sequence). V was shortened by 5 bases and J by 8 bases, with 9 bases between the two germline ends. Full variable domain (outside the CDR3, taken from reference TRBV13 and TRBJ1-4): AAGVIQSPRHLIKEKRETATLKCYPIPRHDTVYWYQQGPGQDPQFLISFYEKMQSDKGSIPDRFSAQQFSDYHSELNMSSLELGDSALYFCASSTKGEKLFFGSGTQLSVL.

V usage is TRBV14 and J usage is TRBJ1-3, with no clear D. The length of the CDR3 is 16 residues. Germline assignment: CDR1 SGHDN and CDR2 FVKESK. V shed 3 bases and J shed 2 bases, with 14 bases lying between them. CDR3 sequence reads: CASSHIPPSPGNTIYF. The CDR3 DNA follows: TGTGCCAGCAGCCACATCCCTCCGAGCCCTGGAAACACCATATATTTT.

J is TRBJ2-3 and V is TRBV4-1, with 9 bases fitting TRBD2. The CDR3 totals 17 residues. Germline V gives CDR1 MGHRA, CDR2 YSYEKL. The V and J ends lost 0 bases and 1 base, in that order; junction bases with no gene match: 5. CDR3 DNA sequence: TGCGCCAGCAGCCAAGAGGTAGCGGGAGTAGGCACAGATACGCAGTATTTT. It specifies CASSQEVAGVGTDTQYF.

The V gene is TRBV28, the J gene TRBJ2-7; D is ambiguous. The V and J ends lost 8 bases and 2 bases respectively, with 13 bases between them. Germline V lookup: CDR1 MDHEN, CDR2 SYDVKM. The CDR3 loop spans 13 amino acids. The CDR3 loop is CASATPATYEQYF. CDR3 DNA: TGTGCCAGCGCCACCCCGGCAACCTACGAGCAGTACTTC.

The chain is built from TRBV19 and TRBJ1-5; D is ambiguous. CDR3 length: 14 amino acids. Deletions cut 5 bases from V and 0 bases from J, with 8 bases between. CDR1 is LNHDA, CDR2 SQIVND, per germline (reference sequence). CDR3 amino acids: CASSRADSNQPQHF. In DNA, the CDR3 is TGTGCCAGTAGTCGCGCGGATAGCAATCAGCCCCAGCATTTT.

The CDR3 region is CATSRVTVQETQYF. The CDR3 nucleotides read TGTGCCACCAGCAGAGTTACAGTCCAAGAGACCCAGTACTTC. This rearrangement joins TRBV15 to TRBJ2-5; D not certain. CDR1 is LNHNV, CDR2 YYDKDF, per germline (reference sequence). Trimming took 1 base from V and 1 from J, leaving 7 bases between them. The CDR3 covers 14 residues.

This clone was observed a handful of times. Written as DNA, the CDR3 is TGTGCCAGCAGTGAAGCAACTAGATGGGTAGCTTTCTTT. It yields the protein CASSEATRWVAFF. V and J are TRBV6-1 and TRBJ1-1; no clear D. Germline V gene data show CDR1 as MNHNS and CDR2 as SASEGT. The CDR3 has 13 amino acids. Deletions cut 0 bases from V and 10 bases from J, with 12 bases between.

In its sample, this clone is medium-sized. CDR3 coding DNA: TGTGCCACCAGCAGAGAGCTAGCGGGAGGAATGGGGGAGCAGTACTTC. Translating gives CATSRELAGGMGEQYF. The genes are TRBV15 and TRBJ2-7; TRBD2 agrees at 11 bases. V shed 0 bases and J 7 bases; nucleotides not matched to a gene: 8. This CDR3 has 16 residues. Germline V gene lookup returns CDR1 LNHNV and CDR2 YYDKDF (reference sequence).

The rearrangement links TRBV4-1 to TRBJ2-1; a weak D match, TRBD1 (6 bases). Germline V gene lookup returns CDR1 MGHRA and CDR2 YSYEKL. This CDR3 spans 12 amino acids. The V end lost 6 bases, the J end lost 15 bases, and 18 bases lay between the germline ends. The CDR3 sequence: CASSYGAGVRFF. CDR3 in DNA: TGCGCCAGCAGTTATGGGGCAGGGGTTAGGTTCTTC.

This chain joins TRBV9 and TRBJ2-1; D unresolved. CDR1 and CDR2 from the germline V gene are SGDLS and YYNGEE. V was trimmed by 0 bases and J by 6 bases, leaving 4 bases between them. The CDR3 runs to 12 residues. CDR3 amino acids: CASSVDRNEQFF. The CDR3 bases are TGTGCCAGCAGCGTAGACCGCAATGAGCAGTTCTTC.

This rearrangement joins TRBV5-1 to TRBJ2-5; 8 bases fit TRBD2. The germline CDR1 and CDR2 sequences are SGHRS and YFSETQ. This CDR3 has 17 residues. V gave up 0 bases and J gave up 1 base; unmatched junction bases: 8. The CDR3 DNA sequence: TGCGCCAGCAGCTTGGGGATTGCGGGAGGAGTCCAAGAGACCCAGTACTTC. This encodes CASSLGIAGGVQETQYF.

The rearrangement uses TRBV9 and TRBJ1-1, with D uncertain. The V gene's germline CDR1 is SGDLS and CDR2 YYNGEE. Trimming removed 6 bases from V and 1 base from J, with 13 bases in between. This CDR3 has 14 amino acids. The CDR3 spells CASTLVEGNTEAFF. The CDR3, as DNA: TGTGCCAGCACCCTGGTGGAGGGGAACACTGAAGCTTTCTTT. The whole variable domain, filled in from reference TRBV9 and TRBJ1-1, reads DSGVTQTPKHLITATGQRVTLRCSPRSGDLSVYWYQQSLDQGLQFLIQYYNGEERAKGNILERFSAQQFPDLHSELNLSSLELGDSALYFCASTLVEGNTEAFFGQGTRLTVV.

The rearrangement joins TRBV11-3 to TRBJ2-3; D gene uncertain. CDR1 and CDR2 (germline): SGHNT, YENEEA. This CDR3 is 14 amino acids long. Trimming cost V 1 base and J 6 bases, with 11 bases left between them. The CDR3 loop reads CASSLVAGSDTQYF. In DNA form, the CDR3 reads TGTGCCAGCAGCTTAGTCGCCGGGTCTGATACGCAGTATTTT.